This T cell receptor (beta chain) came from a study of T cell responses to AZD1222 COVID-19 vaccine. Study in general: Some second doses came at about 4 weeks and others at about 12 weeks; these were pooled. Whole-study results and caveats: Reports say nearly half of spike-specific TCRs go after unmutated variant regions. Donors in the cohort were predominantly white British and more often female, and clonal diversity was possibly underestimated. Spike as a whole was targeted by vaccine-associated CD4 TCRs, dominant at 160-218 and 743-854.

Points on this clone: The antigen is not known.

Measured with immunoSEQ multiplex PCR; TCRdb has only the in-frame clones, and not every one. The table shows 150,000 to 200,000 clones, with almost 95% occurring only once. The CDR3 loop spans 14 amino acids. The germline gives CDR1 SGHVS, CDR2 FQNEAQ. V lost 5 bases, J lost 4 bases, and 12 bases lay in between. The chain is built from TRBV7-8 and TRBJ1-5; the D gene is possibly TRBD1 (5 bases). The sample in question was peripheral blood, obtained on day 0 of AZD1222 vaccination. The receptor's source is an adult in good health. Here the CDR3 DNA reads TGTGCCAGCAGCCAGCGGGACCTTAATCAGCCCCAGCATTTT. This encodes CASSQRDLNQPQHF.